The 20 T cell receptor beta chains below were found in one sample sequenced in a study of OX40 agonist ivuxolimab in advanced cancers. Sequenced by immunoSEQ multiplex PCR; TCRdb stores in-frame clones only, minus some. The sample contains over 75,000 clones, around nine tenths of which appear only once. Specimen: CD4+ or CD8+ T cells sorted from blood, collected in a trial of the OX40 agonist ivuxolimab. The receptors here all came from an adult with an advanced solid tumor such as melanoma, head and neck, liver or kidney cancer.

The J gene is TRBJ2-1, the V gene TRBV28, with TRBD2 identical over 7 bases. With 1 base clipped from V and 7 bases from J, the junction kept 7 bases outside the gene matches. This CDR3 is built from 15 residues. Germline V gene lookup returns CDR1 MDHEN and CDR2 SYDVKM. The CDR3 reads CASSLFGGGPNEQFF. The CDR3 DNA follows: TGTGCCAGCAGTTTATTTGGGGGAGGGCCAAATGAGCAGTTCTTC.

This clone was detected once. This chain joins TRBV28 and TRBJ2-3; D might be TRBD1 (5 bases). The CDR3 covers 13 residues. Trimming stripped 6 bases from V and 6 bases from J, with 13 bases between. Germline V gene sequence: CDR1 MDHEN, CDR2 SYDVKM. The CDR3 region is CASSQGGRDTQYF. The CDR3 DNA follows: TGTGCCAGCAGCCAGGGTGGCCGCGATACGCAGTATTTT.

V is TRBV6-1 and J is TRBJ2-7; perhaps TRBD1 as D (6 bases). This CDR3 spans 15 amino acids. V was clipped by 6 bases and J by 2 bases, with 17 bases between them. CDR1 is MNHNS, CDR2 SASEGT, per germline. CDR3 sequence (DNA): TGTGCCAGCAGCCGAACGACAGGACAGACCTACGAGCAGTACTTC. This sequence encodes CASSRTTGQTYEQYF.

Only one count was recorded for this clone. DNA for the CDR3: TGTGCCAGCAGTTTATCTGCCGGGGGCCATTCCAATGAGCAGTTCTTC. The encoded protein is CASSLSAGGHSNEQFF. The chain combines TRBV27 with TRBJ2-1; either TRBD1 or TRBD2 may supply D (6 bases each). The germline gives CDR1 MNHEY, CDR2 SMNVEV (reference sequence). Trimming took off 0 bases at V and 6 bases at J, with 15 bases between the two ends. The CDR3 has 16 amino acids.

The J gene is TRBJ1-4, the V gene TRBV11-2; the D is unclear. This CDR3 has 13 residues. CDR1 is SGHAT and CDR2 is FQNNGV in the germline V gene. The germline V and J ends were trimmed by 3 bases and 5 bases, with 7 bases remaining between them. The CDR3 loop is CASSFDQNEKLFF. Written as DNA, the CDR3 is TGTGCCAGCAGCTTCGACCAGAATGAAAAACTGTTTTTT.

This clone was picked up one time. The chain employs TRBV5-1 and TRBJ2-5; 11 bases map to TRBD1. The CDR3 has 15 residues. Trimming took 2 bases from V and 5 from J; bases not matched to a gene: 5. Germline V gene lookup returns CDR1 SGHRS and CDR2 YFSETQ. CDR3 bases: TGCGCCAGCAGCTTAGGGACAGGGGGTTTGGAGACCCAGTACTTC. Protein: CASSLGTGGLETQYF.

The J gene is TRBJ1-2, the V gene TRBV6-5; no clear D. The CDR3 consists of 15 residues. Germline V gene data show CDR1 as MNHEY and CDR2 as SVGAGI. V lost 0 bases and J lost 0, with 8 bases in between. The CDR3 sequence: CASSYSPASNYGYTF. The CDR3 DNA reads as TGTGCCAGCAGTTACTCTCCAGCCTCTAACTATGGCTACACCTTC.

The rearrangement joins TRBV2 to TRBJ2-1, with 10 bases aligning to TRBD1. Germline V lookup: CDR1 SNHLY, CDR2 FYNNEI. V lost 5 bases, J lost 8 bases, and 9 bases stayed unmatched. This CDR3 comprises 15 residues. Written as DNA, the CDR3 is TGTGCCAGCAGTCCGGACAGGGGGATCTTCCATGAGCAGTTCTTC. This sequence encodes CASSPDRGIFHEQFF.

The CDR3 DNA sequence: TGTGCCAGCAGGGACAGGGGACAAGAGACCCAGTACTTC. Amino acid sequence: CASRDRGQETQYF. The chain joins TRBV2 to TRBJ2-5; TRBD1 matches at 9 bases. Germline V CDR1 and CDR2: SNHLY, FYNNEI. The CDR3 runs to 13 residues. V gave up 6 bases and J gave up 2 bases; unmatched junction bases: 1.

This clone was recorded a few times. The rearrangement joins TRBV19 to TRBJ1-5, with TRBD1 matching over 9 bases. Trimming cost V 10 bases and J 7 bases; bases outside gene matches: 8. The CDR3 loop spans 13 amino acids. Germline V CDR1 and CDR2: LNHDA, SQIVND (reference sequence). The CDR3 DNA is TGTGCCACCGTGGGACAGGGTGGCCAGCCCCAGCATTTT. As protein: CATVGQGGQPQHF.

Here the CDR3 reads CASSSTGPRTGETQYF. The CDR3 DNA reads TGTGCCAGCTCCTCGACCGGACCCCGAACGGGAGAGACCCAGTACTTC. The genes are TRBV18 and TRBJ2-5; D remains unclear. Per the germline V gene, CDR1 is KGHSH and CDR2 is LQKENI. With 6 bases removed from V and 4 bases from J, the gap between germline ends came to 21 bases. The CDR3 has 16 amino acids.

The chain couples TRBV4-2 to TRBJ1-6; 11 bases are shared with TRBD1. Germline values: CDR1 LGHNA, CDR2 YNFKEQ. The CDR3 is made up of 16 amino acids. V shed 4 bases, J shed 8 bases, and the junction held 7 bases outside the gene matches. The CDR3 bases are TGTGCCAGCAGCCTCAGGAGGGGACAGGGGGATTCACCCCTCCACTTT. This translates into CASSLRRGQGDSPLHF.

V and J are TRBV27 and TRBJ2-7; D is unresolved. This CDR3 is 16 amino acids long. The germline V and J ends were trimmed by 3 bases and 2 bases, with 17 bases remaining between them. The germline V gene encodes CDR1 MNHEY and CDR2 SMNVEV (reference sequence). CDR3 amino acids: CASSFRAGGSPYEQYF. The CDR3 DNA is TGTGCCAGCAGTTTCCGGGCCGGCGGATCCCCCTACGAGCAGTACTTC.

CDR3: CASRTEGRVAEAFF. CDR3 in DNA: TGTGCCAGCAGGACCGAGGGGCGGGTGGCTGAAGCTTTCTTT. V usage is TRBV6-1 and J usage is TRBJ1-1, with D possibly being TRBD1 (5 bases). The CDR3 sequence is 14 residues long. Between the trimmed V and J ends, which lost 6 bases and 6 bases, there was a span of 17 bases. Germline V gene sequence: CDR1 MNHNS, CDR2 SASEGT.

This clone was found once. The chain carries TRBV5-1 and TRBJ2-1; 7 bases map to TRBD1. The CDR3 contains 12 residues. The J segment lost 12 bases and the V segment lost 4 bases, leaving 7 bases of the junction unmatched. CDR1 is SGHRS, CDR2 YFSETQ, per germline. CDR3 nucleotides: TGCGCCAGCAGCCCGAACAGGGGCTGGCAGTTCTTC. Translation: CASSPNRGWQFF. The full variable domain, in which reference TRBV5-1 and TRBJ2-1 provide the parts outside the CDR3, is KAGVTQTPRYLIKTRGQQVTLSCSPISGHRSVSWYQQTPGQGLQFLFEYFSETQRNKGNFPGRFSGRQFSNSRSEMNVSTLELGDSALYLCASSPNRGWQFFGPGTRLTVL.

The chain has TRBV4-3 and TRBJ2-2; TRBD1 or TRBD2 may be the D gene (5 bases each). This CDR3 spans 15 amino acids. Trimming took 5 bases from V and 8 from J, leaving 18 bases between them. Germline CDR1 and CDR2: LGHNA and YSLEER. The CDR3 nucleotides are TGCGCCAGCAGCAAAGGGGCTAGCTCGGGTGGGGAGCTGTTTTTT. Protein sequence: CASSKGASSGGELFF.

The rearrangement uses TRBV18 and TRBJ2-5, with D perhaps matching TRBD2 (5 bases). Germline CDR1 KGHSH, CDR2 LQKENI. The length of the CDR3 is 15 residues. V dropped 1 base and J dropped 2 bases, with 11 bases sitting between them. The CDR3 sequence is CASSPLYRDQETQYF. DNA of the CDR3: TGTGCCAGCTCACCACTGTACCGGGATCAAGAGACCCAGTACTTC.

DNA of the CDR3: TGTGCCAGTAGTATAGATGGACAATGGGGGGCCTACAATGAGCAGTTCTTC. It encodes CASSIDGQWGAYNEQFF. The chain recombines TRBV19 with TRBJ2-1; a weak D match, TRBD2 (6 bases). The CDR3 loop spans 17 amino acids. Germline V gene data show CDR1 as LNHDA and CDR2 as SQIVND (reference sequence). V was trimmed by 0 bases and J by 2 bases, leaving 14 bases between them. The full variable domain, rest sourced from reference TRBV19 and TRBJ2-1, is DGGITQSPKYLFRKEGQNVTLSCEQNLNHDAMYWYRQDPGQGLRLIYYSQIVNDFQKGDIAEGYSVSREKKESFPLTVTSAQKNPTAFYLCASSIDGQWGAYNEQFFGPGTRLTVL.

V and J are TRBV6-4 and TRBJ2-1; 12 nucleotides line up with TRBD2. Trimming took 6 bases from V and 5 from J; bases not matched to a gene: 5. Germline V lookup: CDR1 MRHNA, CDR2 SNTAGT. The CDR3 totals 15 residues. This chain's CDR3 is CASSIRLAGDNEQFF. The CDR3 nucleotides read TGTGCCAGCAGCATCCGACTAGCGGGAGACAATGAGCAGTTCTTC.

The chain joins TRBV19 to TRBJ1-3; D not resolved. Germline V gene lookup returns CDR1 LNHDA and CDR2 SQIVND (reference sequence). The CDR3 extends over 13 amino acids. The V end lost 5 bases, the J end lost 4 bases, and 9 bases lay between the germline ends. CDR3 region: CASSDFSGNTIYF. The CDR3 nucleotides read TGTGCCAGTAGTGACTTTTCCGGAAACACCATATATTTT. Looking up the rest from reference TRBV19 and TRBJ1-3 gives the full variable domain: DGGITQSPKYLFRKEGQNVTLSCEQNLNHDAMYWYRQDPGQGLRLIYYSQIVNDFQKGDIAEGYSVSREKKESFPLTVTSAQKNPTAFYLCASSDFSGNTIYFGEGSWLTVV.